These 27 T cell receptor beta chains were all obtained from the same sample, sequenced in a study of T-cell memory formation after mild COVID-19. TCRdb fed the 5' RACE reads into MiXCR, producing one record per CDR3 protein. This sample has about 390,000 distinct CDR3 sequences, with 16% found just once. The sample taken for sequencing was PBMCs or a T cell subset sorted from them (not recorded which). Receptors were obtained from a man between 18 and 29 years old who had mild COVID-19 (a few samples of this study predate the infection). Cell type and time point are not known.

This clonotype was observed a few times. The chain couples TRBV7-3 to TRBJ1-1; D is perhaps TRBD1 (5 bases). The germline V gene encodes CDR1 SGHTA and CDR2 FQGTGA. This CDR3 comprises 13 residues. The germline V and J ends were trimmed by 8 bases and 1 base, with 11 bases remaining between them. CDR3: CASAGTGNTEAFF. The DNA of the CDR3 is TGTGCCAGCGCCGGGACGGGGAACACTGAAGCTTTCTTT.

This clonotype was counted many times. The rearrangement links TRBV6-5 to TRBJ2-5; tentative D call: TRBD1 (5 bases). The CDR3 runs 12 residues. V gave up 4 bases and J gave up 5 bases, with 8 bases separating them. Germline V gene sequence: CDR1 MNHEY, CDR2 SVGAGI. The CDR3 coding sequence is TGTGCCAGCAGTTCCAGGGCGGAGACCCAGTACTTC. Amino acid sequence: CASSSRAETQYF.

This clonotype was seen only a few times. This chain connects TRBV20-1 to TRBJ1-5; possible D gene TRBD1, 6 bases. Trimming took off 3 bases at V and 3 bases at J, with 12 bases between the two ends. Germline CDR1 DFQATT, CDR2 SNEGSKA (reference sequence). CDR3 size: 14 residues. The DNA of the CDR3 is TGCAGTGCTAGCCCCGACAGGTTCAATCAGCCCCAGCATTTT. Protein sequence: CSASPDRFNQPQHF.

This clonotype was seen repeatedly, ten times or more. The CDR3 loop reads CASSAGTGYGYTF. CDR3 sequence (DNA): TGTGCCAGCAGCGCCGGGACAGGCTATGGCTACACCTTC. This chain links TRBV5-4 with TRBJ1-2; 8 bases map to TRBD1. The ends lost 4 bases at V and 4 bases at J; junction bases unmatched: 3. Germline V lookup: CDR1 SGHNT, CDR2 YYREEE (reference sequence). CDR3 length equals 13 residues.

This clonotype has a handful of counts. The chain carries TRBV5-1 and TRBJ2-7; 8 nucleotides line up with TRBD2. After removal of 1 base from V and 1 base from J, the junction contained 7 bases not matched to a gene. Germline CDR1 and CDR2: SGHRS and YFSETQ. The CDR3 has 16 amino acids. This CDR3 is CASSLSPASGSYEQYF. The CDR3 DNA reads TGCGCCAGCAGCTTGAGTCCGGCTAGCGGGTCCTACGAGCAGTACTTC.

Only one count was recorded for this clonotype. The DNA of the CDR3 is TGCAGTGCTAGGGGGACAGGGCGTCCCCATGAGCAGTTCTTC. Its protein is CSARGTGRPHEQFF. The chain is built from TRBV20-1 and TRBJ2-1; 9 bases are shared with TRBD1. This CDR3 contains 14 residues. Germline CDR1 is DFQATT and CDR2 is SNEGSKA (reference sequence). With V trimmed by 3 bases and J by 8 bases, 8 bases remained unmatched.

This clonotype has just a few counts. The rearrangement links TRBV12-3 or TRBV12-4 to TRBJ2-3, with D maybe TRBD1 (5 bases). The V and J ends lost 6 bases and 4 bases respectively, with 8 bases between them. The CDR3 consists of 12 residues. CDR3 amino acids: CASRYRPDTQYF. CDR3 DNA sequence: TGTGCCAGCAGATACAGGCCAGATACGCAGTATTTT.

The CDR3 nucleotides read TGTGCCACCAAGGGACAGGGGGCCCGTGGACCTCAGCCCCAGCATTTT. Encoded protein: CATKGQGARGPQPQHF. The chain has TRBV15 and TRBJ1-5; 12 bases map to TRBD1. The germline gives CDR1 LNHNV, CDR2 YYDKDF (reference sequence). This CDR3 contains 16 residues. V gave up 7 bases and J gave up 6 bases; unmatched junction bases: 10.

The V call is TRBV12-3 or TRBV12-4, the J call TRBJ1-1, with D unresolved. The CDR3 runs to 11 residues. Trimming removed 5 bases at V and 8 bases at J, with 9 bases between. In DNA form, the CDR3 reads TGTGCCAGCAGTGGCGGGATCGAAGCTTTCTTT. The encoded protein is CASSGGIEAFF.

This clonotype was recorded at least ten times. The chain uses TRBV7-9 and TRBJ2-7; a possible D gene is TRBD2 (7 bases). Germline-derived CDR1 and CDR2 are SEHNR and FQNEAQ (reference sequence). There are 16 residues in the CDR3. Trimming removed 1 base at V and 3 bases at J, with 16 bases between. The CDR3 DNA sequence: TGTGCCAGCAGCTTAGTTTCCAGGGAGGGACACTACGAGCAGTACGTC. Its protein is CASSLVSREGHYEQYV.

In this sample, this clonotype turned up a few times. The chain links TRBV7-4 to TRBJ2-5, with 10 nucleotides matching TRBD1. There are 14 residues in the CDR3. Unmatched junction bases numbered 11, after V lost 6 bases and J lost 10 bases. Per the germline V gene, CDR1 is SGHVT and CDR2 is SQSDAQ. The chain's CDR3 is CASRHSGTGAHQYF. The CDR3 nucleotides are TGTGCCAGCAGACACTCCGGGACAGGGGCCCACCAGTACTTC.

The chain carries TRBV5-1 and TRBJ2-3; 8 bases map to TRBD2. From germline, CDR1 is SGHRS and CDR2 YFSETQ. With V trimmed by 0 bases and J by 4 bases, 4 bases remained unmatched. The CDR3 is made up of 15 amino acids. CDR3: CASSLVPGGPDTQYF. CDR3 bases: TGCGCCAGCAGCTTGGTACCGGGGGGGCCAGATACGCAGTATTTT.

Ten or more counts support this clonotype. The rearrangement uses TRBV2 and TRBJ1-5; TRBD1 might be the D (5 bases). The CDR3 is 13 amino acids. Germline V lookup: CDR1 SNHLY, CDR2 FYNNEI. Trimming pared 5 bases from V and 4 bases from J, leaving 9 bases between. The CDR3 nucleotides read TGTGCCAGCAGTCCTGACAGAAATCAGCCCCAGCATTTT. Residues: CASSPDRNQPQHF.

The chain has TRBV9 and TRBJ2-1, with a possible D match to TRBD2 (6 bases). This CDR3 region has 16 residues. Germline V lookup: CDR1 SGDLS, CDR2 YYNGEE. V was pared by 3 bases and J by 5 bases, with 18 bases between. This chain's CDR3 is CASSGRIGSTHNEQFF. CDR3 in DNA: TGTGCCAGCAGCGGCAGAATCGGGAGTACTCACAATGAGCAGTTCTTC.

This clonotype has more than one count but fewer than ten. This chain connects TRBV7-9 to TRBJ1-5; D not resolved. V was pared by 0 bases and J by 5 bases, with 8 bases between. This CDR3 has 14 amino acids. Germline CDR1 reads SEHNR; CDR2 reads FQNEAQ (reference sequence). CDR3 residues: CASSLAWMDQPQHF. The CDR3 region has the DNA TGTGCCAGCAGCTTAGCTTGGATGGATCAGCCCCAGCATTTT.

This clonotype occurred many times. The CDR3 DNA reads TGCAGTGCTAGCCGGGTAGCGGGGGGGCCAAATGAGCAGTTCTTC. Amino acid sequence: CSASRVAGGPNEQFF. The genes are TRBV20-1 and TRBJ2-1; 11 bases are a match to TRBD2. This CDR3 spans 15 amino acids. V gave up 3 bases and J gave up 7 bases; unmatched junction bases: 8. Per germline, CDR1 DFQATT and CDR2 SNEGSKA (reference sequence).

The V gene is TRBV12-3 or TRBV12-4, the J gene TRBJ2-3; TRBD2 agrees at 16 bases. The CDR3 sequence is 17 residues long. V was pared by 7 bases and J by 4 bases, with 8 bases of the junction left unmatched. The CDR3 is CASTKGLAGGIADTQYF. For the CDR3, the DNA is TGTGCCAGCACCAAGGGACTAGCGGGGGGGATTGCAGATACGCAGTATTTT.

This clonotype showed up just a few times. This chain links TRBV4-2 with TRBJ2-1; 7 nucleotides line up with TRBD2. CDR3 length: 15 amino acids. Germline V CDR1 and CDR2: LGHNA, YNFKEQ. J gave up 0 bases and V 4 bases, and 3 bases lay outside the gene matches. DNA of the CDR3: TGTGCCAGCAGCCTTTGGACTAGCTCCTACAATGAGCAGTTCTTC. Translated, it gives CASSLWTSSYNEQFF.

The rearrangement joins TRBV6-5 to TRBJ1-6; D remains unclear. The germline V and J ends were trimmed by 0 bases and 5 bases, with 11 bases remaining between them. This CDR3 comprises 16 residues. Per germline, CDR1 MNHEY and CDR2 SVGAGI. The DNA of the CDR3 is TGTGCCAGCAGTTACTCGAGAGTGGGAAATAATTCACCCCTCCACTTT. This codes for CASSYSRVGNNSPLHF.

J is TRBJ1-6 and V is TRBV4-3; TRBD1 matches at 9 bases. The CDR3 is made up of 19 amino acids. CDR1 is LGHNA and CDR2 is YSLEER in the germline V gene. The trim removed 1 base at V and 5 bases at J, leaving 12 bases unmatched. For the CDR3, the DNA is TGCGCCAGCAGCCAAGCATATTTCGTGGGGACAGGGAATAATTCACCCCTCCACTTT. It is translated as CASSQAYFVGTGNNSPLHF.

This clonotype was seen ten or more times. V and J are TRBV10-3 and TRBJ1-2; no reliable D call. The CDR3 length is 13 residues. Germline loops: CDR1 ENHRY, CDR2 SYGVKD. V was trimmed by 4 bases and J by 4 bases, leaving 10 bases between them. DNA of the CDR3: TGTGCCATCAGTGTGGGTGGTAGCTATGGCTACACCTTC. Its translation is CAISVGGSYGYTF.

This clonotype was found once. The rearrangement uses TRBV18 and TRBJ2-3; D uncertain. CDR1 and CDR2 from the germline V gene are KGHSH and LQKENI. Trimming shortened V by 4 bases and J by 2 bases, and 13 bases separated the two germline ends. The CDR3 extends over 15 amino acids. The DNA for the CDR3 is TGTGCCAGCTCACGGCGTGGGGTGTTCACAGATACGCAGTATTTT. Its translation: CASSRRGVFTDTQYF.

The chain recombines TRBV11-2 with TRBJ1-1, with TRBD1 matching over 10 bases. Trimming at V came to 4 bases and at J to 3 bases, leaving 2 bases not matched to a gene. The CDR3 loop spans 14 amino acids. Per the germline V gene, CDR1 is SGHAT and CDR2 is FQNNGV. CDR3 coding DNA: TGTGCCAGCAGCTACGGGACAGGGGACACTGAAGCTTTCTTT. It is translated as CASSYGTGDTEAFF.

This clonotype occurred a few times. The V gene is TRBV12-5, the J gene TRBJ2-1; D gene ambiguous. V lost 3 bases, J lost 6 bases, and 6 bases lay in between. From germline, CDR1 is LGHNT and CDR2 FRNRAP. The CDR3 loop spans 12 amino acids. The chain's CDR3 is CASGLAPNEQFF. The CDR3 bases are TGTGCTAGTGGTTTAGCCCCCAATGAGCAGTTCTTC.

This clonotype was detected a few times. The chain recombines TRBV5-1 with TRBJ1-1; possibly TRBD1 for D (5 bases). CDR3 length: 19 amino acids. Trimming removed 2 bases at V and 3 bases at J, with 26 bases between. CDR1 and CDR2 from the germline V gene are SGHRS and YFSETQ. For the CDR3, the DNA is TGCGCCAGCAGCTTAGGTCATGTCCTGCAGGGAGGTTTGGACACTGAAGCTTTCTTT. Encoded protein: CASSLGHVLQGGLDTEAFF.

V is TRBV5-4 and J is TRBJ2-1; D gene unclear. Germline CDR1 is SGHNT and CDR2 is YYREEE (reference sequence). This CDR3 region has 13 residues. Written as DNA, the CDR3 is TGTGCGACGCAGTTTCTCATCTACAATGAGCAGTTCTTC. Translation: CATQFLIYNEQFF.

The chain recombines TRBV6-5 with TRBJ2-5; D may be TRBD1 (6 bases). The germline V and J ends were trimmed by 0 bases and 5 bases, with 7 bases remaining between them. The CDR3 spans 13 residues. Germline V gene sequence: CDR1 MNHEY, CDR2 SVGAGI. The CDR3, as DNA: TGTGCCAGCAGTTACTCGAGGGGGGAGACCCAGTACTTC. This codes for CASSYSRGETQYF.